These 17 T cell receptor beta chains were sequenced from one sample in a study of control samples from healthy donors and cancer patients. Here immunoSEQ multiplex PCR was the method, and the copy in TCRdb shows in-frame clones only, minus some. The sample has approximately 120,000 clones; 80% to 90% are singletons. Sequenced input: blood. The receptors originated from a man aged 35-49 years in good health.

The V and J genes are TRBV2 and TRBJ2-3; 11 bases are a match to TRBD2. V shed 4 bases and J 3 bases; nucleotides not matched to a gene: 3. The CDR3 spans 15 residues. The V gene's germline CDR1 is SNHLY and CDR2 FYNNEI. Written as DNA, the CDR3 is TGTGCCAGCAGTGTAGCGGGGGGGAGGACAGATACGCAGTATTTT. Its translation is CASSVAGGRTDTQYF.

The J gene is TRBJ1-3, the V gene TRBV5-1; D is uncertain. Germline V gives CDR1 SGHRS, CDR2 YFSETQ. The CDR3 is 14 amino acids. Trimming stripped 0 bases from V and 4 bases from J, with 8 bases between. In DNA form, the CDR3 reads TGCGCCAGCAGCTTGGTCGGATCGGGAAACACCATATATTTT. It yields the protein CASSLVGSGNTIYF.

The chain's CDR3 is CASSQDLVLDTEAFF. The CDR3 DNA reads TGCGCCAGCAGCCAAGATTTGGTGCTTGACACTGAAGCTTTCTTT. This rearrangement joins TRBV4-3 to TRBJ1-1; D is ambiguous. The germline gives CDR1 LGHNA, CDR2 YSLEER. The CDR3 totals 15 residues. V was pared by 0 bases and J by 3 bases, with 11 bases between.

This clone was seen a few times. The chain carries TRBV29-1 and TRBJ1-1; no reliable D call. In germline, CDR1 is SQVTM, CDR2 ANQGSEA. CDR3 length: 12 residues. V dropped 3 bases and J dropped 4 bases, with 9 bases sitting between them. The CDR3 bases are TGCAGCGTTGACTGGGCAAGCACTGAAGCTTTCTTT. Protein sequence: CSVDWASTEAFF.

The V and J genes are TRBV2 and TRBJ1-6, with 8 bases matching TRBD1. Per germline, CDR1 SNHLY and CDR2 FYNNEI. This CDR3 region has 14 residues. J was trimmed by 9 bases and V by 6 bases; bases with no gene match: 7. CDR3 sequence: CASSHGQGGSPLHF. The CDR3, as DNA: TGTGCCAGCAGCCACGGACAGGGCGGTTCACCCCTCCACTTT.

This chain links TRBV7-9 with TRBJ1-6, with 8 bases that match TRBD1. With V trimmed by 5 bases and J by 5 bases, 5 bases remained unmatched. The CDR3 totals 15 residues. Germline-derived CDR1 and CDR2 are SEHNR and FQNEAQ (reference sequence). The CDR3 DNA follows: TGTGCCAGCAGCCCAGGGACAGGAAATAATTCACCCCTCCACTTT. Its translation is CASSPGTGNNSPLHF.

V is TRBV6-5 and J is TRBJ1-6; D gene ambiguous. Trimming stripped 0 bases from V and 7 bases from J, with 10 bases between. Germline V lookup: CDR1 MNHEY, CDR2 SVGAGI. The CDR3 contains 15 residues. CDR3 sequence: CASSYSMGRNSPLHF. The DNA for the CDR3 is TGTGCCAGCAGTTACTCGATGGGCAGAAATTCACCCCTCCACTTT.

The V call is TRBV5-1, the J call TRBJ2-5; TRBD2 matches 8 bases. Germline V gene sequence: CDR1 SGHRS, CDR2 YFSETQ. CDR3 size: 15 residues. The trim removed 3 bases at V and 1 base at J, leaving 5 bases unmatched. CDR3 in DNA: TGCGCCAGCAGCTCGGGACTAGGGTCCCAAGAGACCCAGTACTTC. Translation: CASSSGLGSQETQYF.

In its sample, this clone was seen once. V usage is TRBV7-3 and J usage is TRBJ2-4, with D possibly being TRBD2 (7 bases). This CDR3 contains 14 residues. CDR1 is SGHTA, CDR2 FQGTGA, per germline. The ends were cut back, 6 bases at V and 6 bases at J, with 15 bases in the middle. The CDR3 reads CASSSHREGNIQYF. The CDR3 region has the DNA TGTGCCAGCAGTTCCCACAGGGAGGGAAACATTCAGTACTTC.

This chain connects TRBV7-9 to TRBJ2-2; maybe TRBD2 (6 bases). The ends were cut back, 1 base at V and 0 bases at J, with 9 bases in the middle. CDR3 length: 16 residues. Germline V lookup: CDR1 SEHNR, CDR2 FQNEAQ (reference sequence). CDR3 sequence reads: CASSLVRGTNTGELFF. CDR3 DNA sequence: TGTGCCAGCAGCTTAGTTCGGGGGACGAACACCGGGGAGCTGTTTTTT. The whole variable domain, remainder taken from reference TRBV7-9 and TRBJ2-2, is DTGVSQNPRHKITKRGQNVTFRCDPISEHNRLYWYRQTLGQGPEFLTYFQNEAQLEKSRLLSDRFSAERPKGSFSTLEIQRTEQGDSAMYLCASSLVRGTNTGELFFGEGSRLTVL.

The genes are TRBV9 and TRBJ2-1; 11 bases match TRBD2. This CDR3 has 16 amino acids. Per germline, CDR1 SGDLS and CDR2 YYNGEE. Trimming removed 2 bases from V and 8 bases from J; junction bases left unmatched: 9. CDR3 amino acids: CASSVALAGVQDEQFF. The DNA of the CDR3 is TGTGCCAGCAGCGTTGCACTAGCGGGGGTTCAAGATGAGCAGTTCTTC.

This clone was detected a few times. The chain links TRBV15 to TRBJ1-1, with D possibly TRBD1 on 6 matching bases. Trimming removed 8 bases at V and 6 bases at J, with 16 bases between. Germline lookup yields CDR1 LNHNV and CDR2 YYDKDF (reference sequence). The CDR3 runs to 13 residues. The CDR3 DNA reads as TGTGCCACCCGAAGGGGGGTGGCCGCTGAAGCTTTCTTT. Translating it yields CATRRGVAAEAFF.

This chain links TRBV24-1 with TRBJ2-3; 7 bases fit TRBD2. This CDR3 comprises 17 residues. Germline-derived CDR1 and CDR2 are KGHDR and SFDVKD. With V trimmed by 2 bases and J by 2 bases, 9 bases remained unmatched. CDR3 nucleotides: TGTGCCACCAGTGATTCCCGAAGCGGGGCCTTCACAGATACGCAGTATTTT. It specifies CATSDSRSGAFTDTQYF.

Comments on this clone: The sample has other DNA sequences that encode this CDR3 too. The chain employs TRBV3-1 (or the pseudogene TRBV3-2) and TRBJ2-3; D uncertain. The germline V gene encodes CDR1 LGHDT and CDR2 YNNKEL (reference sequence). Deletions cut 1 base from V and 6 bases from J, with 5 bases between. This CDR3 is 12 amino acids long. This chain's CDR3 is CASSQVVDTQYF. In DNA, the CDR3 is TGTGCCAGCAGCCAAGTAGTGGATACGCAGTATTTT.

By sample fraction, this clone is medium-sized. The CDR3 bases are TGTGCCAGCAGCTTAGACTTGAACACTGAAGCTTTCTTT. Its translation: CASSLDLNTEAFF. The gene calls are TRBV7-7 and TRBJ1-1, with D hard to call. The CDR3 spans 13 residues. Germline CDR1 SSHAT, CDR2 FNYEAQ (reference sequence). V was shortened by 1 base and J by 0 bases, with 3 bases between the two germline ends. The complete variable domain, with remaining parts taken from reference TRBV7-7 and TRBJ1-1, reads GAGVSQSPRYKVTKRGQDVTLRCDPISSHATLYWYQQALGQGPEFLTYFNYEAQPDKSGLPSDRFSAERPEGSISTLTIQRTEQRDSAMYRCASSLDLNTEAFFGQGTRLTVV.

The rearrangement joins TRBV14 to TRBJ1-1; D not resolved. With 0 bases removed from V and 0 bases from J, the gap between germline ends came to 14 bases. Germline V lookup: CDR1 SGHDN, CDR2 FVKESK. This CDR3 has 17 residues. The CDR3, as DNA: TGTGCCAGCAGCCAAGACTTGTTGAACACTATGAACACTGAAGCTTTCTTT. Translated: CASSQDLLNTMNTEAFF.

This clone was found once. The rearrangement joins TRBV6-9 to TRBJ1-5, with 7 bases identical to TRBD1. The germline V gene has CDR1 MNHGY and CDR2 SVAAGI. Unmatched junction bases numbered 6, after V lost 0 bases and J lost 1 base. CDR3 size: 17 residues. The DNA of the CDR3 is TGTGCCAGCAGTTATTCGACAGGGTTGAGGAGCAATCAGCCCCAGCATTTT. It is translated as CASSYSTGLRSNQPQHF.